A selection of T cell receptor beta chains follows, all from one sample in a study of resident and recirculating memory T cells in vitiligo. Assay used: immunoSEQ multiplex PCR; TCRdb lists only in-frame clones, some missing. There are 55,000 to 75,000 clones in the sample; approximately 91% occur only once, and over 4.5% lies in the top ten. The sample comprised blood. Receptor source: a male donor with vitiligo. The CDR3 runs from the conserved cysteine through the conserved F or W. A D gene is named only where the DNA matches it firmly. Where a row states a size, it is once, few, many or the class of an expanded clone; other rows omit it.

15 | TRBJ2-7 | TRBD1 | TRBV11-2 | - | CASSFLRGPEYEQYF | TGTGCCAGCAGCTTTCTTAGGGGGCCGGAGTACGAGCAGTACTTC
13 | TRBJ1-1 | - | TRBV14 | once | CASSQLEGTEAFF | TGTGCCAGCAGCCAACTCGAGGGCACTGAAGCTTTCTTT
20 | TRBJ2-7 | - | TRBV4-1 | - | CASSQGVATGLPGEAYEQYF | TGCGCCAGCAGCCAAGGCGTGGCTACAGGGCTACCCGGAGAGGCCTACGAGCAGTACTTC
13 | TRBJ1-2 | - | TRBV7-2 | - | CASSLVGGRGYTF | TGTGCCAGCAGCTTAGTGGGGGGAAGGGGCTACACCTTC
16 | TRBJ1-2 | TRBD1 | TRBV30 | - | CAWSSLHRGQNYGYTF | TGTGCCTGGAGTTCCCTTCACAGGGGGCAAAACTATGGCTACACCTTC
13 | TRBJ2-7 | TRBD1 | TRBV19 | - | CASSIGQGDEQYF | TGTGCCAGTAGTATAGGTCAGGGGGACGAGCAGTACTTC
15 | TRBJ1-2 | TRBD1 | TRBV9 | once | CASSRQGVGNYGYTF | TGTGCCAGCAGCAGACAGGGAGTTGGAAACTATGGCTACACCTTC
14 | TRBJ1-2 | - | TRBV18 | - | CASSPESFNYGYTF | TGTGCCAGCTCACCAGAGTCATTTAACTATGGCTACACCTTC
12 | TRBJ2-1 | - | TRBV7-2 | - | CASSSLAGEQFF | TGTGCCAGCAGCTCTTTGGCGGGAGAGCAGTTCTTC
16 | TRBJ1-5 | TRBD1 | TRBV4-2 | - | CASSLRDRYSNQPQHF | TGTGCCAGCAGCCTTCGGGACAGATATAGCAATCAGCCCCAGCATTTT
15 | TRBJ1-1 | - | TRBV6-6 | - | CASSYGGALNTEAFF | TGTGCCAGCAGTTACGGGGGGGCCCTGAACACTGAAGCTTTCTTT
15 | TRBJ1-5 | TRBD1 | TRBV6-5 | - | CASRGTGRSNQPQHF | TGTGCCAGCAGGGGGACAGGGAGGAGCAATCAGCCCCAGCATTTT
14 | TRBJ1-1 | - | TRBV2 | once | CASKAEEGGTEAFF | TGTGCCAGCAAAGCCGAAGAGGGAGGCACTGAAGCTTTCTTT
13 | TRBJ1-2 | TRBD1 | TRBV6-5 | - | CASGIDRDYGYTF | TGTGCCAGCGGGATAGACAGGGACTATGGCTACACCTTC
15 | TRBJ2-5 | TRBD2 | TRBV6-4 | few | CASSDSAGGPETQYF | TGTGCCAGCAGTGACTCAGCGGGGGGGCCAGAGACCCAGTACTTC
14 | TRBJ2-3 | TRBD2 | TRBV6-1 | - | CASSWRGDEDTQYF | TGTGCCAGCAGTTGGCGGGGGGATGAAGATACGCAGTATTTT
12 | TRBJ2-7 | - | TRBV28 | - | CASSLAGYEQYF | TGTGCCAGCAGTTTGGCTGGCTACGAGCAGTACTTC
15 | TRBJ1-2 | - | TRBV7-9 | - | CASSFYRVPNYGYTF | TGTGCCAGCAGCTTCTATAGAGTACCTAACTATGGCTACACCTTC
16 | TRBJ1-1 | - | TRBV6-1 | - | CASSGAWGGGNTEAFF | TGTGCCAGCAGTGGCGCGTGGGGAGGGGGGAACACTGAAGCTTTCTTT
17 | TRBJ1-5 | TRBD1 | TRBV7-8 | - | CASSLASIGQGKQPQHF | TGTGCCAGCAGCTTAGCGAGTATCGGACAGGGAAAACAGCCCCAGCATTTT
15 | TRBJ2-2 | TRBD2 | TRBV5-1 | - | CASKMTSGVTGELFF | TGCGCCAGTAAAATGACTAGCGGGGTTACCGGGGAGCTGTTTTTT
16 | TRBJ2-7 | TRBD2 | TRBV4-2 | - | CASSQDWGGASDEQYF | TGTGCCAGCAGCCAAGATTGGGGAGGGGCCTCTGACGAGCAGTACTTC
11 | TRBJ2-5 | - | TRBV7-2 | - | CASSQQETQYF | TGTGCCAGCAGCCAACAAGAGACCCAGTACTTC
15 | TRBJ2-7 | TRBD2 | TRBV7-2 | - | CASSFTSGVTYEQYF | TGTGCCAGCAGCTTTACTAGCGGGGTGACCTACGAGCAGTACTTC
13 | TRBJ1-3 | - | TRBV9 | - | CASTADIGNTIYF | TGTGCCAGCACCGCCGACATTGGAAACACCATATATTTT
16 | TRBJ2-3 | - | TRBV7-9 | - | CASSVGQFPSTDTQYF | TGTGCCAGCAGCGTCGGACAGTTCCCCTCCACAGATACGCAGTATTTT
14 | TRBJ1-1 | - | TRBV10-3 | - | CAIKRDTMNTEAFF | TGTGCCATCAAGAGGGATACCATGAACACTGAAGCTTTCTTT
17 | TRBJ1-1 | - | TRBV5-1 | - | CASSLGSLKERYTEAFF | TGCGCCAGCAGCTTGGGGTCCTTGAAAGAACGGTACACTGAAGCTTTCTTT
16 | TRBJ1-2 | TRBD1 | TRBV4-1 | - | CASSQQPDRELDGYTF | TGCGCCAGCAGCCAGCAACCGGACAGGGAGCTCGATGGCTACACCTTC
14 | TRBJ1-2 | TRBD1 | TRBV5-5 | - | CASSSGQGDYGYTF | TGTGCCAGCAGTTCCGGACAGGGTGACTATGGCTACACCTTC
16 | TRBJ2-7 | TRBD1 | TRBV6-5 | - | CASSYPPRQGVYEQYF | TGTGCCAGCAGTTACCCTCCACGACAGGGGGTCTACGAGCAGTACTTC
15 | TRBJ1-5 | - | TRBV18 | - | CASSPRGDSNQPQHF | TGTGCCAGCTCCCCGCGGGGGGATAGCAATCAGCCCCAGCATTTT
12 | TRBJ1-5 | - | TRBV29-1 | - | CSVGGSDQPQHF | TGCAGCGTTGGAGGGTCTGATCAGCCCCAGCATTTT
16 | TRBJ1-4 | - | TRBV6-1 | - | CASSEWAAGLYEKLFF | TGTGCCAGCAGTGAATGGGCGGCAGGGCTGTATGAAAAACTGTTTTTT
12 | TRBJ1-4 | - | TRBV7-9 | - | CASSLAREKLFF | TGTGCCAGCAGCTTAGCGCGGGAAAAACTGTTTTTT
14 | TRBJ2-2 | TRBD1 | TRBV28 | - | CASSLTGITGELFF | TGTGCCAGCAGCCTGACAGGGATAACCGGGGAGCTGTTTTTT
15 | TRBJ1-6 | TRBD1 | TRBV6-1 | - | CASRGDRGYNSPLHF | TGTGCCAGCCGGGGGGACAGGGGATATAATTCACCCCTCCACTTT
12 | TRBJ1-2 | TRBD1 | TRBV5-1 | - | CASSLQGYGYTF | TGCGCCAGCAGCCTACAGGGGTATGGCTACACCTTC
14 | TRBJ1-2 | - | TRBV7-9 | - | CASSLEDSNYGYTF | TGTGCCAGCAGCTTAGAGGACAGTAACTATGGCTACACCTTC
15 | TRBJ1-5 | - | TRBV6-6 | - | CASGPDRTPPQPQHF | TGTGCCAGCGGGCCCGACCGTACCCCCCCTCAGCCCCAGCATTTT
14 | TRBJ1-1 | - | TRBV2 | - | CASSPDRENTEAFF | TGTGCCAGCAGCCCGGACCGGGAGAACACTGAAGCTTTCTTT